Listed here are 17 T cell receptor beta chains from one sample, sequenced in a study of cytomegalovirus exposure and HLA in healthy donors. PCR used 60 Vbeta primers and 13 Jbeta primers. Profiling relied on immunoSEQ multiplex PCR, and the TCRdb table lists in-frame clones only, not all of them. The sample comprises roughly 130,000 clones, 70% to 85% of which are singletons, and roughly 8.8% rests with the top ten. Specimen: PBMCs. The receptors were sampled from a woman in her forties or fifties in good health and CMV-seropositive.

The table lists this clone with a count of one. This sequence joins TRBV11-2 and TRBJ1-3; D perhaps matches TRBD1 (5 bases). This CDR3 is 15 amino acids long. Trimming pared 1 base from V and 0 bases from J, leaving 7 bases between. CDR1 and CDR2 from the germline V gene are SGHAT and FQNNGV. This CDR3 is CASSLGTISGNTIYF. The CDR3 DNA reads TGTGCCAGCAGCTTAGGGACAATCTCTGGAAACACCATATATTTT. Looking up the rest from reference TRBV11-2 and TRBJ1-3 gives the full variable domain: EAGVAQSPRYKIIEKRQSVAFWCNPISGHATLYWYQQILGQGPKLLIQFQNNGVVDDSQLPKDRFSAERLKGVDSTLKIQPAKLEDSAVYLCASSLGTISGNTIYFGEGSWLTVV.

The genes are TRBV19 and TRBJ2-7; maybe TRBD1 (6 bases). CDR3 size: 13 residues. CDR1 LNHDA and CDR2 SQIVND come from the germline V gene (reference sequence). Trimming cost V 4 bases and J 3 bases, with 10 bases left between them. CDR3 sequence reads: CASSKGQHYEQYF. The CDR3 DNA sequence: TGTGCCAGTAGTAAAGGACAGCACTACGAGCAGTACTTC.

This clone appeared a few times. The chain combines TRBV9 with TRBJ2-5; TRBD2 agrees at 8 bases. The CDR3 loop spans 15 amino acids. CDR1 is SGDLS, CDR2 YYNGEE, per germline. V was clipped by 0 bases and J by 5 bases; unmatched bases: 6. CDR3 sequence: CASSVAGGLGETQYF. The CDR3 DNA follows: TGTGCCAGCAGCGTAGCGGGGGGGCTAGGGGAGACCCAGTACTTC.

The chain couples TRBV12-5 to TRBJ2-3; D ambiguous. In germline, CDR1 is LGHNT, CDR2 FRNRAP. The CDR3 extends over 15 amino acids. V lost 0 bases to trimming and J lost 2 bases, with 9 bases between them. The CDR3 sequence: CASGLVEAPTDTQYF. The CDR3 DNA reads as TGTGCTAGTGGTTTGGTAGAGGCCCCCACAGATACGCAGTATTTT.

Only one count was recorded for this clone. A junction boundary mismatches the germline segment, possibly from a read error. This sample includes further DNA sequences coding for the same CDR3. This chain uses TRBV19 with TRBJ2-7; 8 bases map to TRBD1. Germline CDR1 LNHDA, CDR2 SQIVND (reference sequence). This CDR3 comprises 13 residues. The CDR3 loop reads CASSQDRENEQYF. CDR3 nucleotide sequence: TGTGCCAGTAGTCAGGACAGGGAGAACGAGCAATACTTC. Using reference TRBV19 and TRBJ2-7 for the parts outside the CDR3, the full variable domain is DGGITQSPKYLFRKEGQNVTLSCEQNLNHDAMYWYRQDPGQGLRLIYYSQIVNDFQKGDIAEGYSVSREKKESFPLTVTSAQKNPTAFYLCASSQDRENEQYFGPGTRLTVT.

The chain is built from TRBV2 and TRBJ1-4; 7 nucleotides line up with TRBD1. The CDR3 extends over 14 amino acids. Germline lookup yields CDR1 SNHLY and CDR2 FYNNEI. The ends lost 4 bases at V and 6 bases at J; junction bases unmatched: 5. CDR3 sequence (DNA): TGTGCCAGCAGTGGCCGGGACAGATATGAAAAACTGTTTTTT. Its translation is CASSGRDRYEKLFF. The full variable domain, in which reference TRBV2 and TRBJ1-4 provide the parts outside the CDR3, is EPEVTQTPSHQVTQMGQEVILRCVPISNHLYFYWYRQILGQKVEFLVSFYNNEISEKSEIFDDQFSVERPDGSNFTLKIRSTKLEDSAMYFCASSGRDRYEKLFFGSGTQLSVL.

The chain combines TRBV7-8 with TRBJ1-6, with 7 positions matching TRBD1. In germline, CDR1 is SGHVS, CDR2 FQNEAQ. The CDR3 runs 14 residues. The junction had 3 bases not matched to a gene; V was cut back by 3 bases and J by 7 bases. The DNA for the CDR3 is TGTGCCAGCAGCTTCGGGACAGAGAATTCACCCCTCCACTTT. Amino acid sequence: CASSFGTENSPLHF. Full variable domain (missing parts from reference TRBV7-8 and TRBJ1-6): GAGVSQSPRYKVAKRGQDVALRCDPISGHVSLFWYQQALGQGPEFLTYFQNEAQLDKSGLPSDRFFAERPEGSVSTLKIQRTQQEDSAVYLCASSFGTENSPLHFGNGTRLTVT.

Only one count was recorded for this clone. This CDR3 fails to terminate in the conserved phenylalanine or tryptophan, so it likely reflects a read error. The rearrangement uses TRBV28 and TRBJ1-5; 9 nucleotides align to TRBD1. Losses at the gene ends were 7 bases for V and 6 bases for J; bases not matched to a gene: 7. Germline CDR1 and CDR2: MDHEN and SYDVKM. This CDR3 is 14 amino acids long. CDR3 sequence (DNA): TGTGCCAGCAACTCCGGGACAGGGACTCAGCCCCAGCATCTT. Amino acid sequence: CASNSGTGTQPQHL.

The chain carries TRBV9 and TRBJ1-2; D gene ambiguous. Deletions cut 0 bases from V and 2 bases from J, with 11 bases between. CDR1 SGDLS and CDR2 YYNGEE come from the germline V gene. This CDR3 region has 15 residues. This chain's CDR3 is CASSVGLKANYGYTF. The DNA for the CDR3 is TGTGCCAGCAGCGTAGGCTTGAAAGCAAACTATGGCTACACCTTC.

This rearrangement joins TRBV5-1 to TRBJ1-2; 7 nucleotides match TRBD1. J gave up 5 bases and V 3 bases, and 7 bases lay outside the gene matches. The CDR3 contains 14 residues. Germline values: CDR1 SGHRS, CDR2 YFSETQ. CDR3 in amino acids: CASSSRDSRYGYTF. The CDR3, as DNA: TGCGCCAGCAGCTCCCGGGACAGTCGATATGGCTACACCTTC. Based on the CDR3 plus reference TRBV5-1 and TRBJ1-2, the full variable domain is KAGVTQTPRYLIKTRGQQVTLSCSPISGHRSVSWYQQTPGQGLQFLFEYFSETQRNKGNFPGRFSGRQFSNSRSEMNVSTLELGDSALYLCASSSRDSRYGYTFGSGTRLTVV.

The rearrangement uses TRBV4-3 and TRBJ1-2; perhaps TRBD1 as D (5 bases). The CDR3 loop spans 15 amino acids. Looked up from germline, CDR1 is LGHNA and CDR2 is YSLEER. The V end was cut by 3 bases, the J end by 1 base, with 12 bases between. CDR3 region: CASSQDLGLNYGYTF. Written as DNA, the CDR3 is TGCGCCAGCAGCCAGGATTTGGGGCTTAACTATGGCTACACCTTC.

This chain links TRBV7-2 with TRBJ1-2; TRBD1 is a possible D gene (5 bases). Germline loops: CDR1 SGHTA, CDR2 FQGNSA. Trimming cost V 5 bases and J 8 bases, with 18 bases left between them. The CDR3 covers 14 residues. The CDR3 bases are TGTGCCAGCAGCCCCTCGGGGGTGCTAATCGGCTACACCTTC. Its protein is CASSPSGVLIGYTF. Together with reference TRBV7-2 and TRBJ1-2, the CDR3 gives the full variable domain: GAGVSQSPSNKVTEKGKDVELRCDPISGHTALYWYRQSLGQGLEFLIYFQGNSAPDKSGLPSDRFSAERTGGSVSTLTIQRTQQEDSAVYLCASSPSGVLIGYTFGSGTRLTVV.

This chain joins TRBV27 and TRBJ1-4, with a tentative D call TRBD1 (5 bases). The CDR3 spans 16 residues. The V gene lost 6 bases and the J gene lost 7 bases, with 21 bases spanning the gap. The germline V gene has CDR1 MNHEY and CDR2 SMNVEV (reference sequence). This CDR3 reads CASRGGLRGGIEKLFF. The DNA of the CDR3 is TGTGCCAGCAGGGGGGGTTTAAGGGGAGGGATTGAAAAACTGTTTTTT.

The gene calls are TRBV7-8 and TRBJ1-2, with 8 bases aligning to TRBD1. Germline values: CDR1 SGHVS, CDR2 FQNEAQ. V shed 0 bases, J shed 1 base, and the junction held 4 bases outside the gene matches. This CDR3 region has 16 residues. DNA of the CDR3: TGTGCCAGCAGCTTAGCGCAGGGGGCCATTAACTATGGCTACACCTTC. Its protein product is CASSLAQGAINYGYTF. The variable domain in full, with the rest retrieved from reference TRBV7-8 and TRBJ1-2, is GAGVSQSPRYKVAKRGQDVALRCDPISGHVSLFWYQQALGQGPEFLTYFQNEAQLDKSGLPSDRFFAERPEGSVSTLKIQRTQQEDSAVYLCASSLAQGAINYGYTFGSGTRLTVV.

The chain carries TRBV5-1 and TRBJ2-1, with 7 bases matching TRBD2. The CDR3 has 16 amino acids. CDR1 is SGHRS and CDR2 is YFSETQ in the germline V gene. J lost 6 bases, V lost 0 bases, and 9 bases had no gene match. The CDR3 sequence: CASSLGASGPTNEQFF. The CDR3 coding sequence is TGCGCCAGCAGCTTGGGGGCTAGCGGACCTACCAATGAGCAGTTCTTC.

A word on this clone: Other DNA sequences within the sample encode an identical CDR3. The rearrangement links TRBV15 to TRBJ1-2, with D perhaps TRBD1 (5 bases). The CDR3 extends over 13 amino acids. Germline values: CDR1 LNHNV, CDR2 YYDKDF (reference sequence). V dropped 4 bases and J dropped 5 bases, with 11 bases sitting between them. For the CDR3, the DNA is TGTGCCACCAGCACGCAGGGACTATATGGCTACACCTTC. Its protein is CATSTQGLYGYTF.

The rearrangement links TRBV11-2 to TRBJ2-1; no firm D call. This CDR3 spans 11 amino acids. Germline V CDR1 and CDR2: SGHAT, FQNNGV. Deletions cut 8 bases from V and 4 bases from J, with 6 bases between. CDR3 in amino acids: CASLLYNEQFF. Written as DNA, the CDR3 is TGTGCCAGCCTTTTGTACAATGAGCAGTTCTTC.